The T cell receptor beta chain under discussion was sequenced for a study of blood T cell repertoires in COVID-19. Study details: Italy, Spain and the United States were the sources of the convalescent and acute COVID-19 samples. T cells, B-cell-depleted T cells, or PBMCs supplied cDNA or gDNA.

This clone was seen just once. Per the original data handling: How many nucleated cells were present was estimated from reference gene primer amplification. Method: immunoSEQ multiplex PCR; TCRdb's copy keeps in-frame clones and lacks some. Clone size and the V and J calls come from that table; the DNA yielded D and trimming. The sample carries 40,000 to 55,000 clones, approximately 91% recorded once. CDR1 and CDR2 (germline): LGHNA, YSLEER. This CDR3 comprises 16 residues. Trimming took 1 base from V and 0 from J, leaving 7 bases between them. This clonotype originated in a human donor in a cohort sampled during active COVID-19. The sample comprised peripheral blood. The V call is TRBV4-3, the J call TRBJ1-6; D uncertain. CDR3 nucleotide sequence: TGCGCCAGCAGCCAAGCAAGTAGCTCCTATAATTCACCCCTCCACTTT. Translated, it gives CASSQASSSYNSPLHF.